The clone carrying this TCR beta chain was recorded a few times. The antigen is not known. The data derive from a study of identical twins. It was template switching that added a universal primer site, and there were unique molecular identifiers on the cDNA. TCRdb fed the 5' RACE reads into MiXCR, producing one record per CDR3 protein. The table includes 1,800,000 or so distinct CDR3 sequences, roughly 35% detected once. Overall study results and limits: Memory repertoires lacked the insertion deficit that abundant cord blood beta clonotypes showed.

There are 14 residues in the CDR3. The receptor comes from a newborn girl in good health. Sequencing was performed on cord blood. The chain uses TRBV21-1 and TRBJ1-1; TRBD1, the D gene given by the table, was not confirmed from the DNA. TRBV21-1 represents a pseudogene. The CDR3 loop is CASSKGQGASEAFF. The CDR3 DNA follows: TGTGCCAGCAGCAAGGGACAGGGGGCGAGTGAAGCTTTCTTT.